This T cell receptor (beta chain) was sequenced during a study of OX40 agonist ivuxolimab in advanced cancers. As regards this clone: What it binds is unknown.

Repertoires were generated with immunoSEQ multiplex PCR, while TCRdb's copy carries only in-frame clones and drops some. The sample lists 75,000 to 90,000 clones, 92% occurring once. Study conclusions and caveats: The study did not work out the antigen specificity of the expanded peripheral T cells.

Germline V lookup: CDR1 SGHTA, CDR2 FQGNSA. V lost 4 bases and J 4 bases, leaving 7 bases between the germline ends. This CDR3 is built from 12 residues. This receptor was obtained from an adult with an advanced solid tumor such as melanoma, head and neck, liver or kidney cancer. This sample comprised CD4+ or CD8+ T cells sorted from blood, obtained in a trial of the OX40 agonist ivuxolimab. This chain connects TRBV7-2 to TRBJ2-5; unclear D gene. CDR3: CASSSSRETQYF. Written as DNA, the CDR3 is TGTGCCAGCAGCTCCTCTCGAGAGACCCAGTACTTC.